The 22 T cell receptor beta chains below come from one sample, sequenced in a study of blood T cell repertoires in COVID-19. Sequencing was performed with immunoSEQ multiplex PCR; in TCRdb, only in-frame clones are kept and a portion is missing. The data contain approximately 28,000 clones, around 72% of them seen just once; the ten biggest clones take up around 21%. What was sequenced was peripheral blood. The receptors originated from a boy between 2 and 15 years old with active or convalescent COVID-19.

This clone is medium-sized (0.01 to 0.1%) by share. V and J are TRBV19 and TRBJ1-5; D is unclear. Trimming shortened V by 6 bases and J by 5 bases, and 11 bases separated the two germline ends. Germline V gives CDR1 LNHDA, CDR2 SQIVND (reference sequence). The CDR3 covers 13 residues. The CDR3 region has the DNA TGTGCCAGTAGAGACACCGTAGATCAGCCCCAGCATTTT. Translation gives CASRDTVDQPQHF.

The chain uses TRBV6-6 and TRBJ1-1, with D possibly being TRBD1 (6 bases). CDR1 and CDR2 from the germline V gene are MNHNY and SVGAGI (reference sequence). V was clipped by 8 bases and J by 7 bases, with 11 bases between them. This CDR3 spans 11 amino acids. The CDR3 DNA reads TGTGCCAGCGGGAGGGGGGGTGAAGCTTTCTTT. Translating gives CASGRGGEAFF.

J is TRBJ1-5 and V is TRBV27, with TRBD1 matching 9 bases. Germline lookup yields CDR1 MNHEY and CDR2 SMNVEV (reference sequence). The CDR3 runs to 16 residues. V gave up 2 bases and J gave up 5 bases; unmatched junction bases: 7. The chain's CDR3 is CASSLRGQGFDQPQHF. The CDR3 region has the DNA TGTGCCAGCAGTTTAAGGGGACAGGGTTTCGATCAGCCCCAGCATTTT.

The chain is built from TRBV2 and TRBJ2-1; 8 bases are a match to TRBD2. V gave up 8 bases and J gave up 6 bases; unmatched junction bases: 9. This CDR3 spans 14 amino acids. Germline V gene lookup returns CDR1 SNHLY and CDR2 FYNNEI. CDR3 loop: CASETGGPSNEQFF. CDR3 coding DNA: TGTGCCAGCGAGACGGGGGGGCCTTCCAATGAGCAGTTCTTC.

The chain carries TRBV7-9 and TRBJ2-7; D possibly corresponds to TRBD1 (5 bases). Germline V lookup: CDR1 SEHNR, CDR2 FQNEAQ (reference sequence). Trimming stripped 1 base from V and 4 bases from J, with 8 bases between. This CDR3 comprises 13 residues. Here the CDR3 reads CASSLVREYEQYF. CDR3 in DNA: TGTGCCAGCAGCTTAGTCAGGGAATACGAGCAGTACTTC. Filled out from reference TRBV7-9 and TRBJ2-7, the complete variable domain reads DTGVSQNPRHKITKRGQNVTFRCDPISEHNRLYWYRQTLGQGPEFLTYFQNEAQLEKSRLLSDRFSAERPKGSFSTLEIQRTEQGDSAMYLCASSLVREYEQYFGPGTRLTVT.

The chain uses TRBV5-1 and TRBJ2-1, with 8 bases lining up with TRBD2. CDR3 size: 13 residues. Germline CDR1 and CDR2: SGHRS and YFSETQ. Trimming at V came to 5 bases and at J to 8 bases, leaving 6 bases not matched to a gene. The CDR3 sequence: CASRTGGAHEQFF. The CDR3 region has the DNA TGCGCCAGCAGAACCGGGGGGGCCCATGAGCAGTTCTTC.

This sequence joins TRBV9 and TRBJ1-2; 8 positions match TRBD1. CDR1 and CDR2 (germline): SGDLS, YYNGEE. The CDR3 runs to 13 residues. CDR3 residues: CASDRGGSYGYTF. In DNA, the CDR3 is TGTGCGAGCGACAGGGGTGGGTCTTATGGCTACACCTTC.

This clone turned up a few times. This CDR3 is CASSLGQGGDTEAFF. CDR3 DNA sequence: TGTGCCAGCAGTTTAGGCCAAGGAGGCGACACTGAAGCTTTCTTT. The rearrangement uses TRBV28 and TRBJ1-1, with unresolved D. With 2 bases removed from V and 3 bases from J, the gap between germline ends came to 13 bases. The CDR3 totals 15 residues. Germline V gene lookup returns CDR1 MDHEN and CDR2 SYDVKM.

For the CDR3, the DNA is TGCGCCAGCAGTTACTACCCAGGACAGGGTGCGGACGAGCAGTACGTC. It encodes CASSYYPGQGADEQYV. The V call is TRBV5-1, the J call TRBJ2-7, with 8 bases aligning to TRBD1. This CDR3 is 16 amino acids long. The germline gives CDR1 SGHRS, CDR2 YFSETQ. The V gene end was trimmed by 5 bases and the J gene end by 5 bases; junction bases not matched to a gene: 15.

The gene calls are TRBV4-1 and TRBJ2-1; 7 bases match TRBD2. Germline V lookup: CDR1 MGHRA, CDR2 YSYEKL. The CDR3 runs to 13 residues. J lost 8 bases, V lost 8 bases, and 9 bases had no gene match. Written as DNA, the CDR3 is TGCGCCAGCTGGGACTATATACGCGATGAGCAGTTCTTC. It encodes CASWDYIRDEQFF.

This clone is labeled as medium-sized. CDR3: CASSAYRVPGELFF. The CDR3 bases are TGTGCCAGCAGCGCCTACAGGGTCCCCGGGGAGCTGTTTTTT. The V and J genes are TRBV9 and TRBJ2-2; D might be TRBD1 (6 bases). Trimming stripped 3 bases from V and 6 bases from J, with 12 bases between. This CDR3 comprises 14 residues. Germline V CDR1 and CDR2: SGDLS, YYNGEE. Full variable domain (missing parts from reference TRBV9 and TRBJ2-2): DSGVTQTPKHLITATGQRVTLRCSPRSGDLSVYWYQQSLDQGLQFLIQYYNGEERAKGNILERFSAQQFPDLHSELNLSSLELGDSALYFCASSAYRVPGELFFGEGSRLTVL.

The chain carries TRBV29-1 and TRBJ2-2, with 10 nucleotides matching TRBD2. The trim removed 7 bases at V and 1 base at J, leaving 6 bases unmatched. The germline gives CDR1 SQVTM, CDR2 ANQGSEA. The CDR3 extends over 15 amino acids. The CDR3 coding sequence is TGCAGCGCCGCTCGACTAGCGGGGAACACCGGGGAGCTGTTTTTT. Translated, it gives CSAARLAGNTGELFF.

This chain joins TRBV9 and TRBJ1-2; 7 positions agree with TRBD1. Germline CDR1 SGDLS, CDR2 YYNGEE. The CDR3 loop spans 14 amino acids. With 4 bases clipped from V and 3 bases from J, the junction kept 6 bases outside the gene matches. CDR3 protein: CASSRRQGDYGYTF. The CDR3 nucleotides are TGTGCCAGCAGCAGACGACAGGGAGACTATGGCTACACCTTC.

In DNA, the CDR3 is TGCGCCAGCAGCTCTAGGCCGTGGGAGACCCAGTACTTC. Translating it yields CASSSRPWETQYF. This rearrangement joins TRBV5-1 to TRBJ2-5; D unclear. Trimming took off 3 bases at V and 5 bases at J, with 11 bases between the two ends. The CDR3 runs to 13 residues. Germline-derived CDR1 and CDR2 are SGHRS and YFSETQ.

The chain uses TRBV9 and TRBJ1-2, with D perhaps matching TRBD1 (6 bases). Germline values: CDR1 SGDLS, CDR2 YYNGEE. CDR3 size: 14 residues. V was trimmed by 4 bases and J by 4 bases, leaving 14 bases between them. CDR3 residues: CASSPAGTPYGYTF. The DNA of the CDR3 is TGTGCCAGCAGCCCTGCCGGGACACCCTATGGCTACACCTTC.

This clone was recorded a few times. The chain couples TRBV2 to TRBJ1-1; possible D gene TRBD1, 6 bases. The CDR3 runs to 13 residues. V dropped 8 bases and J dropped 0 bases, with 10 bases sitting between them. In germline, CDR1 is SNHLY, CDR2 FYNNEI. The CDR3 sequence: CASQDRLNTEAFF. The CDR3 DNA follows: TGTGCCAGCCAGGACAGATTGAACACTGAAGCTTTCTTT.

This clone is medium-sized within its sample. This rearrangement joins TRBV19 to TRBJ2-1; 7 bases are a match to TRBD1. Trimming removed 11 bases from V and 4 bases from J; junction bases left unmatched: 8. Germline V CDR1 and CDR2: LNHDA, SQIVND (reference sequence). The CDR3 sequence is 13 residues long. CDR3 protein: CAASVTGYNEQFF. The CDR3 DNA reads TGTGCCGCGTCCGTGACAGGGTACAATGAGCAGTTCTTC.

This clone appeared once. Written as DNA, the CDR3 is TGTGCCAGCAGTTCACCGGGACAGGGGGTCGGGTATGGCTACACCTTC. Translation gives CASSSPGQGVGYGYTF. V usage is TRBV28 and J usage is TRBJ1-2, with 11 bases lining up with TRBD1. The V segment lost 4 bases and the J segment 5 bases; nucleotides outside the gene matches: 9. This CDR3 region has 16 residues. Germline assignment: CDR1 MDHEN and CDR2 SYDVKM.

The V and J genes are TRBV27 and TRBJ1-1; 9 nucleotides match TRBD1. The CDR3 length is 18 residues. Per the germline V gene, CDR1 is MNHEY and CDR2 is SMNVEV (reference sequence). The V segment lost 5 bases and the J segment 0 bases; nucleotides outside the gene matches: 13. CDR3 protein: CASSPTGTGWGMNTEAFF. The CDR3 DNA is TGTGCCAGCAGTCCTACCGGGACAGGGTGGGGAATGAACACTGAAGCTTTCTTT.

The gene calls are TRBV7-9 and TRBJ1-6, with 7 bases fitting TRBD1. The junction had 10 bases not matched to a gene; V was cut back by 5 bases and J by 9 bases. Per the germline V gene, CDR1 is SEHNR and CDR2 is FQNEAQ (reference sequence). The CDR3 contains 15 residues. CDR3 sequence: CASSPLEGAGSPLHF. In DNA form, the CDR3 reads TGTGCCAGCAGCCCTCTAGAGGGGGCAGGTTCACCCCTCCACTTT.

This clone was seen once. The chain couples TRBV6-5 to TRBJ1-2; D is undetermined. V was shortened by 10 bases and J by 5 bases, with 11 bases between the two germline ends. Germline V gives CDR1 MNHEY, CDR2 SVGAGI. The CDR3 has 11 residues. Written as DNA, the CDR3 is TGTGCCACCTATCGGGAGTATGGCTACACCTTC. As protein: CATYREYGYTF.

The gene calls are TRBV6-5 and TRBJ1-2; 9 positions match TRBD1. Germline lookup yields CDR1 MNHEY and CDR2 SVGAGI. J was trimmed by 3 bases and V by 7 bases; bases with no gene match: 3. This CDR3 comprises 13 residues. CDR3 sequence (DNA): TGTGCCAGCAAGGACAGGGGTTACTATGGCTACACCTTC. Its protein is CASKDRGYYGYTF.